This T cell receptor beta chain comes out of a study of Ad26.COV2.S vaccination and SARS-CoV-2 variants. Overall study: Vaccine-arm donor from the placebo-controlled COV1001 Ad26.COV2.S trial.

This table comes from immunoSEQ multiplex PCR, and its TCRdb copy is limited to in-frame clones, with some not included. Found here are around 400,000 clones, over 75% of them singletons; the top ten hold approximately 1.9%. Stated treatment: 19 received Ad26.COV2.S at low or high dose, single or two shots; 5 received placebo; per-sample allocation not given. All samples were drawn on day 63, counting from the first vaccine or placebo injection. This person who donated was an adult of 18-55 years in Boston. As for this clone: The antigen is unknown.

Study results and limitations: Total T cell responses may have been underestimated by the TCR breadth and depth analyses. Vaccine recipients surpassed placebo recipients in spike-specific TCR breadth.

The CDR3 contains 13 residues. The V gene lost 2 bases and the J gene lost 0 bases, with 7 bases spanning the gap. The germline gives CDR1 SQVTM, CDR2 ANQGSEA. This specimen was peripheral blood, taken in a trial of Ad26.COV2.S vaccine versus placebo. V gene TRBV29-1 combines with J gene TRBJ1-2; D not certain. This clonotype originated in a person between 18 and 65 years old who received the Ad26.COV2.S COVID-19 vaccine or a placebo. The CDR3 DNA is TGCAGCGTTGAACCGAAGGCTAACTATGGCTACACCTTC. Translation: CSVEPKANYGYTF.